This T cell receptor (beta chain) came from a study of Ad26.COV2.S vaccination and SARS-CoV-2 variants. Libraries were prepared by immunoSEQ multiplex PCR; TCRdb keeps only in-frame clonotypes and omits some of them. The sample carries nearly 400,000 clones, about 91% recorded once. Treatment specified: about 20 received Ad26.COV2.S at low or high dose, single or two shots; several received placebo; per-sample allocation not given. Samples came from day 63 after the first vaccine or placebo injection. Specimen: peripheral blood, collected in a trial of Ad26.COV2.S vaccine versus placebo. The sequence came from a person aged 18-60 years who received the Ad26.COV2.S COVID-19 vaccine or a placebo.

The CDR3 sequence: CSVKQENLINTEAFF. The CDR3 nucleotides are TGCAGCGTTAAACAAGAGAACCTCATTAACACTGAAGCTTTCTTT. V usage is TRBV29-1 and J usage is TRBJ1-1; D is unclear. V was shortened by 5 bases and J by 2 bases, with 18 bases between the two germline ends. Germline CDR1 and CDR2: SQVTM and ANQGSEA. The CDR3 loop spans 15 amino acids.